Listed below are T cell receptor beta chains from one sample, sequenced in a study of control samples from healthy donors and cancer patients. TCRdb's copy holds only in-frame clones and misses some; the assay was immunoSEQ multiplex PCR. Of under 100,000 clones listed, approximately 90% are singletons. Sequenced sample: blood. The receptor source for this set is a woman between 65 and 79 years old in good health. Each CDR3 is given with its conserved first and last residue. The D gene is left open where the match is weak. Expanded clones get a size class; other rows say once, few or many, or leave the size out.

D gene: -; clone size: -; J gene: TRBJ1-1; V gene: TRBV6-5; CDR3 protein: CASSPSGYTEAFF; CDR3 DNA: TGTGCCAGCAGCCCCTCTGGGTACACTGAAGCTTTCTTT
D gene: TRBD2; clone size: -; J gene: TRBJ2-7; V gene: TRBV2; CDR3 protein: CANSGTTVYDEQYF; CDR3 DNA: TGTGCCAATTCGGGGACTACCGTCTACGACGAGCAGTACTTC
D gene: TRBD1; clone size: -; J gene: TRBJ1-4; V gene: TRBV18; CDR3 protein: CASSPRAGTGNEKLFF; CDR3 DNA: TGTGCCAGCTCACCTCGTGCCGGGACAGGGAATGAAAAACTGTTTTTT
D gene: -; clone size: -; J gene: TRBJ1-4; V gene: TRBV27; CDR3 protein: CASTSLRVGDEKLFF; CDR3 DNA: TGTGCCAGCACCAGCCTCAGGGTGGGGGATGAAAAACTGTTTTTT
D gene: -; clone size: -; J gene: TRBJ2-7; V gene: TRBV23-1; CDR3 protein: CASSQLVPGLREQYF; CDR3 DNA: TGCGCCAGCAGTCAATTAGTCCCAGGGCTCCGCGAGCAGTACTTC
D gene: TRBD1; clone size: -; J gene: TRBJ1-1; V gene: TRBV3-1/TRBV3-2; CDR3 protein: CASSHLPGQGGGTEAFF; CDR3 DNA: TGTGCCAGCAGCCATCTACCGGGACAGGGGGGAGGTACTGAAGCTTTCTTT
D gene: -; clone size: -; J gene: TRBJ2-7; V gene: TRBV24-1; CDR3 protein: CATSDTGTKGEQYF; CDR3 DNA: TGTGCCACCAGTGATACCGGGACAAAAGGCGAGCAGTACTTC
D gene: -; clone size: -; J gene: TRBJ1-1; V gene: TRBV10-3; CDR3 protein: CAITQGLNTEAFF; CDR3 DNA: TGTGCCATCACTCAGGGTCTGAACACTGAAGCTTTCTTT
D gene: -; clone size: once; J gene: TRBJ1-1; V gene: TRBV2; CDR3 protein: CASSERGSNTEAFF; CDR3 DNA: TGTGCCAGCAGTGAAAGGGGTAGTAACACTGAAGCTTTCTTT
D gene: -; clone size: few; J gene: TRBJ1-2; V gene: TRBV5-1; CDR3 protein: CASSPLLGTIYGYTF; CDR3 DNA: TGCGCCAGCAGCCCCTTGCTAGGTACGATCTATGGCTACACCTTC
D gene: TRBD1; clone size: -; J gene: TRBJ2-1; V gene: TRBV3-1/TRBV3-2; CDR3 protein: CASSPNPGQAPNEQFF; CDR3 DNA: TGTGCCAGCAGCCCAAACCCCGGACAGGCCCCCAATGAGCAGTTCTTC
D gene: -; clone size: -; J gene: TRBJ1-4; V gene: TRBV4-1; CDR3 protein: CASSQSVVPGATNEKLFF; CDR3 DNA: TGCGCCAGCAGCCAATCTGTTGTTCCGGGGGCAACTAATGAAAAACTGTTTTTT
D gene: TRBD2; clone size: -; J gene: TRBJ2-5; V gene: TRBV5-1; CDR3 protein: CASSRTSGTSGETQYF; CDR3 DNA: TGCGCCAGCAGCCGGACTAGCGGGACCTCCGGGGAGACCCAGTACTTC
D gene: TRBD1; clone size: -; J gene: TRBJ1-6; V gene: TRBV5-1; CDR3 protein: CASSSGTGYNSPLHF; CDR3 DNA: TGCGCCAGCAGCTCGGGGACAGGTTATAATTCACCCCTCCACTTT
D gene: -; clone size: -; J gene: TRBJ1-5; V gene: TRBV7-9; CDR3 protein: CASSSSVYSNQPQHF; CDR3 DNA: TGTGCCAGCAGCTCTTCAGTTTATAGCAATCAGCCCCAGCATTTT
D gene: -; clone size: -; J gene: TRBJ1-1; V gene: TRBV5-6; CDR3 protein: CASSLGALGVTEAFF; CDR3 DNA: TGTGCCAGCAGCTTGGGGGCTTTGGGGGTCACTGAAGCTTTCTTT
D gene: -; clone size: -; J gene: TRBJ1-2; V gene: TRBV29-1; CDR3 protein: CSVQGADSLNYGYTF; CDR3 DNA: TGCAGCGTCCAAGGAGCGGACAGCCTGAACTATGGCTACACCTTC
D gene: TRBD1; clone size: few; J gene: TRBJ2-5; V gene: TRBV11-3; CDR3 protein: CASSPDRAQETQYF; CDR3 DNA: TGTGCCAGCAGCCCGGACAGGGCGCAAGAGACCCAGTACTTC
D gene: TRBD1; clone size: -; J gene: TRBJ1-2; V gene: TRBV6-5; CDR3 protein: CASSPYAGTGYGYTF; CDR3 DNA: TGTGCCAGCAGTCCCTACGCCGGGACAGGGTATGGCTACACCTTC
D gene: -; clone size: -; J gene: TRBJ1-1; V gene: TRBV29-1; CDR3 protein: CSVSFQGTEAFF; CDR3 DNA: TGCAGCGTTTCCTTTCAGGGAACTGAAGCTTTCTTT
D gene: -; clone size: -; J gene: TRBJ2-2; V gene: TRBV2; CDR3 protein: CASSVNRNTGELFF; CDR3 DNA: TGTGCCAGCAGTGTTAATAGGAACACCGGGGAGCTGTTTTTT
D gene: -; clone size: -; J gene: TRBJ2-2; V gene: TRBV20-1; CDR3 protein: CSARDTGELFF; CDR3 DNA: TGCAGTGCTAGGGATACCGGGGAGCTGTTTTTT
D gene: -; clone size: -; J gene: TRBJ1-3; V gene: TRBV19; CDR3 protein: CASSISGGSGNTIYF; CDR3 DNA: TGTGCCAGTAGTATCTCGGGCGGCTCTGGAAACACCATATATTTT
D gene: -; clone size: -; J gene: TRBJ2-7; V gene: TRBV27; CDR3 protein: CASSFDASSYEQYF; CDR3 DNA: TGTGCCAGCAGTTTTGACGCTAGCTCCTACGAGCAGTACTTC
D gene: -; clone size: -; J gene: TRBJ1-2; V gene: TRBV5-4; CDR3 protein: CASSSGLYGYTF; CDR3 DNA: TGTGCCAGCAGCTCGGGGCTTTATGGCTACACCTTC
D gene: TRBD1; clone size: -; J gene: TRBJ2-7; V gene: TRBV6-1; CDR3 protein: CASSESTGSYEQYF; CDR3 DNA: TGTGCCAGCAGTGAATCGACAGGGAGCTACGAGCAGTACTTC
D gene: -; clone size: -; J gene: TRBJ1-1; V gene: TRBV2; CDR3 protein: CASSLQLMNTEAFF; CDR3 DNA: TGTGCCAGCAGTCTTCAATTAATGAACACTGAAGCTTTCTTT
D gene: -; clone size: -; J gene: TRBJ1-6; V gene: TRBV27; CDR3 protein: CASSLGDSPLHF; CDR3 DNA: TGTGCCAGCAGTTTGGGTGATTCACCCCTCCACTTT
D gene: TRBD2; clone size: -; J gene: TRBJ2-1; V gene: TRBV5-6; CDR3 protein: CASSLGLAGDSEQFF; CDR3 DNA: TGTGCCAGCAGCTTGGGTCTAGCGGGAGACTCTGAGCAGTTCTTC
D gene: TRBD2; clone size: -; J gene: TRBJ2-7; V gene: TRBV5-6; CDR3 protein: CASSFPGLAAYEQYF; CDR3 DNA: TGTGCCAGCAGCTTTCCGGGACTAGCGGCCTACGAGCAGTACTTC
D gene: -; clone size: -; J gene: TRBJ2-1; V gene: TRBV5-4; CDR3 protein: CASTYGQSSYNEQFF; CDR3 DNA: TGTGCCAGCACTTATGGACAGAGCTCCTACAATGAGCAGTTCTTC
D gene: -; clone size: -; J gene: TRBJ2-2; V gene: TRBV5-1; CDR3 protein: CASSPGLLPGELFF; CDR3 DNA: TGCGCCAGCAGCCCGGGACTCTTGCCCGGGGAGCTGTTTTTT
D gene: -; clone size: -; J gene: TRBJ2-5; V gene: TRBV15; CDR3 protein: CATSRDRGQETQYF; CDR3 DNA: TGTGCCACCAGCAGAGACAGGGGCCAAGAGACCCAGTACTTC